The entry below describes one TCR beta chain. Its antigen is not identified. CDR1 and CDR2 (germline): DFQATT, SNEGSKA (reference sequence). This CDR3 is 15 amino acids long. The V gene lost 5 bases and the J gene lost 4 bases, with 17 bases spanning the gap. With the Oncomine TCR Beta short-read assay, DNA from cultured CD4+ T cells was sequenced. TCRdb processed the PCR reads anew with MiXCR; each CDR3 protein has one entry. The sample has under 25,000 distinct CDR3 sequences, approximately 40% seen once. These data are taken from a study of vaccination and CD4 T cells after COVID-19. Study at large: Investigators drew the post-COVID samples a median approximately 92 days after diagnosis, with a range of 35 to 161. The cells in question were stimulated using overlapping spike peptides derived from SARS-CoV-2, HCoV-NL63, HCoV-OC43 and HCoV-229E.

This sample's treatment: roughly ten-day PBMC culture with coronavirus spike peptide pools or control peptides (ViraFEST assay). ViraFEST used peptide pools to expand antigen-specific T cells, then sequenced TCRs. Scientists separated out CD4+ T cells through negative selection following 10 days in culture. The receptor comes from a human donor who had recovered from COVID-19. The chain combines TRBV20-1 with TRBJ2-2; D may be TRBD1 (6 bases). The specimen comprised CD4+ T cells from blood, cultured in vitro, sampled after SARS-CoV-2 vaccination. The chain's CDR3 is CSADATGGSTGELFF. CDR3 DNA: TGCAGTGCTGACGCGACAGGAGGTAGCACCGGGGAGCTGTTTTTT.